This T cell receptor (beta chain) stems from a study of memory B cells and T cells in multiple sclerosis listed by TCRdb under 2018. At the level of the whole study: The study compared the TCR beta repertoires of autoproliferating peripheral T cells with those of brain lesion-infiltrating T cells in multiple sclerosis patients. TCR sequencing involved two multiple sclerosis patients from whom brain lesions at autopsy or brain-infiltrating cells from biopsy were available.

CDR1 and CDR2, looked up from the germline V gene, are ENHRY and SYGVKD. V gives up 4 bases and J gives up 6 bases, and the segment between their germline ends measures 14 bases. The CDR3 has 14 amino acids, counting the end cysteine and phenylalanine. Only the CDR3 region is kept as DNA, spanning 42 bases read in frame from base 1. PBMCs were isolated by Ficoll density gradient centrifugation and cryopreserved before use. Regarding this clone: No cognate antigen has been identified for it. No base quality values were provided; no much bigger clone lies one nucleotide off.

Study-level results and caveats: Because clone-set sizes varied across compartments, the counts of shared clonotypes were affected, making normalization necessary.

The immunoSEQ Platform was used to amplify TCRbeta CDR3 regions from extracted genomic DNA. The immunoSEQ assay used multiplex PCR together with high-throughput sequencing and a bioinformatics pipeline from the vendor. On the authors' methods: Non-productive sequences and CDR3s shorter than 4 amino acids were excluded, and clonotype frequencies were recalculated for each sample. In immunoSEQ Analyzer 2.0, a clonotype counted as shared when the CDR3 amino acid, V gene and J gene sequences were identical. To normalize repertoire overlap, the number of shared clonotypes was divided by the product of the two clone-set sizes and multiplied by 1000 to give arbitrary units. TCRdb stores this immuneACCESS table with in-frame sequences only. Part of the clones is absent; in the studies checked, under half of the shortfall reflects unresolved V genes, and no reason is known for the rest. That table is the source of V, J and clone size, and D and trimming were worked out from the DNA. A total of fewer than 9,000 clones appear in this sample, around 60% of them only once. The ten largest clones take up approximately 33% of the sample.

The chain is encoded by TRBV10-3 joined to TRBJ2-3; TRBD2 is a possible D gene, resting on 5 matching bases. This TCR was sampled from a human donor with multiple sclerosis. The sequencing input was memory (CD45RO+) CD8+ T cells from blood. Taken with the paper, the label for cell subset or site translates to: CD45RO+ memory T cells sorted from peripheral blood. The DNA sequence follows: TGTGCCATCAGTGCAGGCAAGGAGGTGGATACGCAGTATTTT. Translated, this is CAISAGKEVDTQYF.